The TCR beta chain under discussion was sequenced for a study of CD8+CD57+ T cells in acquired aplastic anemia. Turning to the study itself: Healthy donors had, on average, around 11 million reads for their CD4+ cells.

Genomic DNA served as template for TCR beta VDJ and CDR3 profiling. TCRdb re-analysed the reads in MiXCR, keeping a single row per CDR3 protein. The table lists around 170,000 distinct CDR3 sequences, about 64% of them singletons. Germline V gene sequence: CDR1 MNHEY, CDR2 SMNVEV (reference sequence). CDR3 length: 15 amino acids. V gave up 5 bases and J gave up 6 bases; unmatched junction bases: 10. The TCR originated in a human donor in good health. This chain joins TRBV27 and TRBJ2-7; 10 nucleotides agree with TRBD1. The sequencing sample was made of sorted CD4+, CD8+, or CD8+CD57+ T cells (not recorded which) from PBMCs. CDR3 amino acids: CASSGGTGDGREQYF. The CDR3 DNA reads TGTGCCAGCAGTGGGGGGACAGGGGACGGACGCGAGCAGTACTTC.